Listed here are 10 T cell receptor beta chains from one sample, sequenced in a study of blood T cell repertoires in COVID-19. Profiled with immunoSEQ multiplex PCR; TCRdb holds only in-frame clones, not every one. This table holds roughly 230,000 clones, around four fifths found once. The sequenced sample consisted of peripheral blood. These receptors were taken from a woman of 80 years or more with COVID-19, enrolled during active disease.

This rearrangement joins TRBV28 to TRBJ2-7, with D hard to call. Between the trimmed V and J ends, which lost 8 bases and 2 bases, there was a span of 19 bases. The CDR3 consists of 15 residues. Germline CDR1 is MDHEN and CDR2 is SYDVKM. CDR3 in amino acids: CASRASGRATYEQYF. CDR3 in DNA: TGTGCCAGCCGCGCCTCAGGTCGCGCCACCTACGAGCAGTACTTC.

This chain connects TRBV5-4 to TRBJ1-1; the D gene is possibly TRBD1 (6 bases). The CDR3 is 15 amino acids. V was clipped by 4 bases and J by 0 bases, with 13 bases between them. The germline CDR1 and CDR2 sequences are SGHNT and YYREEE (reference sequence). The CDR3 coding sequence is TGTGCCAGCAGCCTTGACAGGACTTTGAACACTGAAGCTTTCTTT. It translates to CASSLDRTLNTEAFF.

The chain employs TRBV5-4 and TRBJ2-5, with TRBD2 identical over 13 bases. Trimming took 4 bases from V and 1 from J; bases not matched to a gene: 4. The CDR3 length is 16 residues. Germline lookup yields CDR1 SGHNT and CDR2 YYREEE (reference sequence). CDR3 protein: CASSGGTSGAQETQYF. The CDR3 DNA is TGTGCCAGCAGCGGCGGGACTAGCGGGGCCCAAGAGACCCAGTACTTC.

This rearrangement joins TRBV30 to TRBJ2-1; a weak D match, TRBD1 (6 bases). Trimming took off 4 bases at V and 6 bases at J, with 13 bases between the two ends. Germline CDR1 is GTSNPN and CDR2 is SVGIG (reference sequence). CDR3 length: 13 residues. The CDR3 reads CAWMGQGPNEQFF. Written as DNA, the CDR3 is TGTGCCTGGATGGGGCAGGGGCCCAATGAGCAGTTCTTC.

The chain couples TRBV9 to TRBJ1-4; 8 bases map to TRBD1. The germline CDR1 and CDR2 sequences are SGDLS and YYNGEE. This CDR3 spans 18 amino acids. V was clipped by 2 bases and J by 6 bases; unmatched bases: 15. As DNA, the CDR3 is TGTGCCAGCAGCGTCGACTCCGTGGCTGGACAGGGAGATGAAAAACTGTTTTTT. As protein: CASSVDSVAGQGDEKLFF.

V gene TRBV27 combines with J gene TRBJ1-1, with D hard to call. Deletions cut 9 bases from V and 0 bases from J, with 11 bases between. This CDR3 region has 13 residues. CDR1 MNHEY and CDR2 SMNVEV come from the germline V gene (reference sequence). The CDR3 spells CASLGYLNTEAFF. CDR3 DNA sequence: TGTGCCAGTCTCGGGTATTTGAACACTGAAGCTTTCTTT.

This clone came up once. CDR3 DNA: TGTGCCAGCAGAGGGACTAGCGGGGTCTGGGATACGCAGTATTTT. It specifies CASRGTSGVWDTQYF. V and J are TRBV7-6 and TRBJ2-3; 13 bases match TRBD2. Germline values: CDR1 SGHVS, CDR2 FNYEAQ. J was trimmed by 6 bases and V by 6 bases; bases with no gene match: 6. This CDR3 is 15 amino acids long.

There are a few counts of this clone. The V and J genes are TRBV10-3 and TRBJ1-1, with D possibly TRBD1 on 6 matching bases. The V and J ends lost 10 bases and 1 base respectively, with 13 bases between them. From germline, CDR1 is ENHRY and CDR2 SYGVKD. The CDR3 has 13 amino acids. CDR3 in amino acids: CASQLQGNTEAFF. The CDR3 nucleotides are TGTGCCAGTCAACTACAGGGGAACACTGAAGCTTTCTTT.

The chain combines TRBV7-2 with TRBJ1-4; no clear D. CDR3 size: 14 residues. The germline V and J ends were trimmed by 6 bases and 2 bases, with 10 bases remaining between them. Germline V gene lookup returns CDR1 SGHTA and CDR2 FQGNSA. Here the CDR3 DNA reads TGTGCCAGCAGTTCAGGTTTTACTAATGAAAAACTGTTTTTT. Residues: CASSSGFTNEKLFF. Together with reference TRBV7-2 and TRBJ1-4, the CDR3 gives the full variable domain: GAGVSQSPSNKVTEKGKDVELRCDPISGHTALYWYRQSLGQGLEFLIYFQGNSAPDKSGLPSDRFSAERTGGSVSTLTIQRTQQEDSAVYLCASSSGFTNEKLFFGSGTQLSVL.

CDR3 sequence reads: CASSLGGTGAGQPQHF. The CDR3 bases are TGCGCCAGCAGCCTGGGGGGGACAGGGGCCGGCCAGCCCCAGCATTTT. V and J are TRBV5-1 and TRBJ1-5, with 10 bases aligning to TRBD1. CDR3 length: 16 residues. V lost 4 bases, J lost 7 bases, and 11 bases stayed unmatched. CDR1 and CDR2 from the germline V gene are SGHRS and YFSETQ.